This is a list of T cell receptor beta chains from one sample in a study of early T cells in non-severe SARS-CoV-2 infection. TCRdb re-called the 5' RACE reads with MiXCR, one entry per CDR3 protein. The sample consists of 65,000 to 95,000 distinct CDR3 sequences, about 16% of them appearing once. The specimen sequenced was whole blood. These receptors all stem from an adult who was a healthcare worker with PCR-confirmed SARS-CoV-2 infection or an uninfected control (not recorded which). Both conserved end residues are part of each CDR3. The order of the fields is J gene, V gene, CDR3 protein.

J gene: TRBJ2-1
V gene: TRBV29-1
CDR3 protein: CSVEDRQGAGNEQFF

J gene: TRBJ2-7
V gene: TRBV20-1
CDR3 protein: CSARVRGEQYF

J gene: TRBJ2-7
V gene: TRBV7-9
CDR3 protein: CASSPGQLYEQYF

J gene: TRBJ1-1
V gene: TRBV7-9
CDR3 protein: CASSRLLANTEAFF

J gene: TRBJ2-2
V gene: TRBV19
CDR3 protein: CASSILAYTGELFF

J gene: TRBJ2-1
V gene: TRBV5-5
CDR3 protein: CASRRSGETYNEQFF

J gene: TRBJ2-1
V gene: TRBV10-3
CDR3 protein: CAISDGQGGTYNEQFF

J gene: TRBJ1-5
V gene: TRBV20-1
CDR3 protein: CSAREARYSNQPQHF

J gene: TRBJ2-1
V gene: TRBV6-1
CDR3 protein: CATTGWNNEQFF

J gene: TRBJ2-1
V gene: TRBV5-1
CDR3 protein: CASSLDFRRDPAHEQFF

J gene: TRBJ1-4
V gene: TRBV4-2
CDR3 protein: CASSRRDRGDNEKLFF